A single sample gave rise to the 7 T cell receptor beta chains below, sequenced in a study of blood T cell repertoires in COVID-19. Repertoires were generated with immunoSEQ multiplex PCR, while TCRdb's copy carries only in-frame clones and drops some. The sample shows 150,000 to 200,000 clones, over 70% of them seen only once. Material for sequencing was peripheral blood. The receptor source for this set is a woman aged 80 or over with active or convalescent COVID-19.

This chain links TRBV5-4 with TRBJ1-3, with 12 bases fitting TRBD1. This CDR3 contains 16 residues. The trim removed 4 bases at V and 3 bases at J, leaving 5 bases unmatched. Germline V gene lookup returns CDR1 SGHNT and CDR2 YYREEE (reference sequence). In DNA form, the CDR3 reads TGTGCCAGCAGCCCCGGGACAGGGGGCATTGGAAACACCATATATTTT. Protein sequence: CASSPGTGGIGNTIYF.

This clone was seen once. The chain has TRBV9 and TRBJ2-1; weak D call: TRBD2 (6 bases). This CDR3 has 15 amino acids. CDR1 and CDR2 (germline): SGDLS, YYNGEE. V was pared by 0 bases and J by 4 bases, with 11 bases between. The CDR3, as DNA: TGTGCCAGCAGCGTAGATCCTAGCGAATACAATGAGCAGTTCTTC. Translating it yields CASSVDPSEYNEQFF.

The genes are TRBV3-1 (or the pseudogene TRBV3-2) and TRBJ1-2; D is uncertain. Germline V lookup: CDR1 LGHDT, CDR2 YNNKEL (reference sequence). V was shortened by 1 base and J by 2 bases, with 8 bases between the two germline ends. CDR3 size: 14 residues. The CDR3 sequence: CASSQAVGNYGYTF. The DNA for the CDR3 is TGTGCCAGCAGCCAAGCGGTGGGCAACTATGGCTACACCTTC.

The chain combines TRBV6-6 with TRBJ2-3; D is possibly TRBD1 (6 bases). V lost 7 bases, J lost 3 bases, and 14 bases lay in between. The CDR3 is made up of 14 amino acids. Germline V CDR1 and CDR2: MNHNY, SVGAGI (reference sequence). DNA for the CDR3: TGTGCCAGCACTAATACAGGGCTGACAGATACGCAGTATTTT. Its protein is CASTNTGLTDTQYF.

CDR3 sequence: CASSDSPGGVLGYF. In nucleotides, the CDR3 is TGCGCCAGCAGTGACTCGCCGGGAGGGGTCTTGGGGTATTTT. The rearrangement links TRBV10-2 to TRBJ2-3; 8 bases are shared with TRBD2. CDR3 length: 14 amino acids. Trimming removed 3 bases from V and 14 bases from J; junction bases left unmatched: 13. Germline loops: CDR1 WSHSY, CDR2 SAAADI.

This clone was seen only once. The rearrangement uses TRBV29-1 and TRBJ2-3; 10 bases line up with TRBD2. V lost 6 bases and J lost 1; bases outside the gene matches: 1. This CDR3 has 13 amino acids. Germline V gene lookup returns CDR1 SQVTM and CDR2 ANQGSEA. CDR3 sequence: CSVTSGGTDTQYF. In nucleotides, the CDR3 is TGCAGCGTCACTAGCGGGGGCACAGATACGCAGTATTTT.

The chain carries TRBV9 and TRBJ1-1; D unresolved. CDR3 length equals 13 residues. Germline CDR1 is SGDLS and CDR2 is YYNGEE. V lost 6 bases, J lost 0 bases, and 9 bases lay in between. The chain's CDR3 is CASTGLMNTEAFF. CDR3 nucleotides: TGTGCCAGCACGGGTCTCATGAACACTGAAGCTTTCTTT.